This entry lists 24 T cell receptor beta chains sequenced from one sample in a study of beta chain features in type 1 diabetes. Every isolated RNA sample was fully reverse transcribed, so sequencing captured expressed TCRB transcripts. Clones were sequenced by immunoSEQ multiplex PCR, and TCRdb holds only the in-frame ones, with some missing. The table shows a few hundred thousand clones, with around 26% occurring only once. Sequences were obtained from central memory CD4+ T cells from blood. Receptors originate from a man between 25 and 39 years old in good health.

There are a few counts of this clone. The CDR3 nucleotides are TGTGCCAGCAGCCCACGTCGACTAGCGGGGGCAGAGACCCAGTACTTC. The encoded protein is CASSPRRLAGAETQYF. The chain employs TRBV11-2 and TRBJ2-5; 12 positions match TRBD2. Trimming at V came to 5 bases and at J to 4 bases, leaving 8 bases not matched to a gene. The CDR3 is 16 residues long. Germline CDR1 reads SGHAT; CDR2 reads FQNNGV. Filled out from reference TRBV11-2 and TRBJ2-5, the complete variable domain reads EAGVAQSPRYKIIEKRQSVAFWCNPISGHATLYWYQQILGQGPKLLIQFQNNGVVDDSQLPKDRFSAERLKGVDSTLKIQPAKLEDSAVYLCASSPRRLAGAETQYFGPGTRLLVL.

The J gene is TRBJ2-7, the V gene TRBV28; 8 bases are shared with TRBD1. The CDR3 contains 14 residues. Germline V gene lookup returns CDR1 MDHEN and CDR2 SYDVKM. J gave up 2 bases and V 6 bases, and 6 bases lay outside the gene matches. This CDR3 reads CASSKGQVPYEQYF. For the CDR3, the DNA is TGTGCCAGCAGCAAGGGACAGGTCCCCTACGAGCAGTACTTC.

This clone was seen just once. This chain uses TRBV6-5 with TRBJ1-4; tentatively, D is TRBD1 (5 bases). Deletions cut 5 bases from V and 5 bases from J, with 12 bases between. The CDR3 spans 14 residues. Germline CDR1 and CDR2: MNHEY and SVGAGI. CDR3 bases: TGTGCCAGCAGTGAACAGGTTTCGAATGAAAAACTGTTTTTT. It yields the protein CASSEQVSNEKLFF.

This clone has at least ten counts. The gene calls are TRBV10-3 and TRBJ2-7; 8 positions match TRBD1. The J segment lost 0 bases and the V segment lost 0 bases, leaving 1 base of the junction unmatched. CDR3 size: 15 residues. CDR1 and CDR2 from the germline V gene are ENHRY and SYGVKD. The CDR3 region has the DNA TGTGCCATCAGTGAGTCGGGACAGGCCTCCTACGAGCAGTACTTC. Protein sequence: CAISESGQASYEQYF.

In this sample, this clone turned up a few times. The CDR3 reads CASSAPASGQETQYF. CDR3 DNA sequence: TGTGCCAGCAGCGCCCCCGCTAGCGGCCAAGAGACCCAGTACTTC. The chain joins TRBV7-2 to TRBJ2-5; 7 bases agree with TRBD2. Germline lookup yields CDR1 SGHTA and CDR2 FQGNSA. The CDR3 totals 15 residues. V lost 5 bases, J lost 1 base, and 7 bases stayed unmatched.

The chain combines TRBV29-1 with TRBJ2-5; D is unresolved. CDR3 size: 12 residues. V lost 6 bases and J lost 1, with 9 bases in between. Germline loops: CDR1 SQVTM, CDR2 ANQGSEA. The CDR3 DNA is TGCAGCGTCAGGCACAGCCAAGAGACCCAGTACTTC. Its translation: CSVRHSQETQYF.

This chain's CDR3 is CALTTDHEQYF. For the CDR3, the DNA is TGTGCCTTAACAACCGATCACGAGCAGTACTTC. The chain recombines TRBV30 with TRBJ2-7, with no clear D. Germline lookup yields CDR1 GTSNPN and CDR2 SVGIG (reference sequence). V shed 7 bases and J shed 5 bases, with 12 bases lying between them. The CDR3 is 11 residues long.

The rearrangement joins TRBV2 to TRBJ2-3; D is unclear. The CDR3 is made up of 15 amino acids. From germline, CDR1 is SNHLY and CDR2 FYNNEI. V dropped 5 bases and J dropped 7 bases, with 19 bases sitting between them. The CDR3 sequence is CASSRDSKGPNTQYF. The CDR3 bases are TGTGCCAGCAGTCGAGACTCAAAGGGCCCTAATACGCAGTATTTT.

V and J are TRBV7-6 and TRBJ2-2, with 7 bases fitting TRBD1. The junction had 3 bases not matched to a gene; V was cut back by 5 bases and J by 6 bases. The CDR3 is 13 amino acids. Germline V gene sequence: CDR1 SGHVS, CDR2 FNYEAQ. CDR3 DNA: TGTGCCAGCAGCCTGACAGGGTCCGGGGAGCTGTTTTTT. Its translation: CASSLTGSGELFF.

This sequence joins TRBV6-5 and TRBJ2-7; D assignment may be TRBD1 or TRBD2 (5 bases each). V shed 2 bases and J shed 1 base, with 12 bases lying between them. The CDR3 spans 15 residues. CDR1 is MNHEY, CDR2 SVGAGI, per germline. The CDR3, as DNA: TGTGCCAGCAGTTACGTGGGGGACGGGTCCTACGAGCAGTACTTC. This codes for CASSYVGDGSYEQYF.

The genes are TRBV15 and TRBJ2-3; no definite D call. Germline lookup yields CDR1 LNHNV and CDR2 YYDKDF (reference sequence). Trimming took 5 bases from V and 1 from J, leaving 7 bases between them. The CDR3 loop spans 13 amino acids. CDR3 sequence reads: CATSGPRTDTQYF. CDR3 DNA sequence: TGTGCCACCAGCGGGCCCCGCACAGATACGCAGTATTTT.

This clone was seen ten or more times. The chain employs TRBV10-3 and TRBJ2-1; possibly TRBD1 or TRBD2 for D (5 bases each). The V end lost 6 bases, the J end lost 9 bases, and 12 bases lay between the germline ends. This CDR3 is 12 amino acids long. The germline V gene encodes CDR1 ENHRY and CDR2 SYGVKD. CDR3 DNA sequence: TGTGCCATCAGGAGGGGAGAAGGTGAGCAGTTCTTC. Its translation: CAIRRGEGEQFF.

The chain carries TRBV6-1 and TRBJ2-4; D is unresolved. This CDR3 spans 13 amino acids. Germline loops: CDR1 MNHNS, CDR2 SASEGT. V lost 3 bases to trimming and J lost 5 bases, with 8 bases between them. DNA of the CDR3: TGTGCCAGCAGTGACCCCTGGGAAAACATTCAGTACTTC. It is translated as CASSDPWENIQYF.

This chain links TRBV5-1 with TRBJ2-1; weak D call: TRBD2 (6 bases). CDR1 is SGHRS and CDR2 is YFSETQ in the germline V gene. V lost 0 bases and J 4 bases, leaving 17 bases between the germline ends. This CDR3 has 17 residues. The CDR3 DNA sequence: TGCGCCAGCAGCTTGGATGTACGGGGGAAGGGGTACAATGAGCAGTTCTTC. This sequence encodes CASSLDVRGKGYNEQFF.

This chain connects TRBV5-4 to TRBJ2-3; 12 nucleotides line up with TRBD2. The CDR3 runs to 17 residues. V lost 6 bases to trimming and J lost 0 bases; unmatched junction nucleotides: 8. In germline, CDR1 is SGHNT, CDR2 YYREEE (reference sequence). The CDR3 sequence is CASNKLAGGLSTDTQYF. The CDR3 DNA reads TGTGCCAGCAACAAACTAGCGGGGGGACTTAGCACAGATACGCAGTATTTT.

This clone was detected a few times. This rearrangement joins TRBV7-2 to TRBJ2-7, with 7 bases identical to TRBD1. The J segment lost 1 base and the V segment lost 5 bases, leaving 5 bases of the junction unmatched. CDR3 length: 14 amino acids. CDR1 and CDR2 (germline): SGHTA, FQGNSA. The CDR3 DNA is TGTGCCAGCAGCCAGACAGGGTCGTCCTACGAGCAGTACTTC. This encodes CASSQTGSSYEQYF.

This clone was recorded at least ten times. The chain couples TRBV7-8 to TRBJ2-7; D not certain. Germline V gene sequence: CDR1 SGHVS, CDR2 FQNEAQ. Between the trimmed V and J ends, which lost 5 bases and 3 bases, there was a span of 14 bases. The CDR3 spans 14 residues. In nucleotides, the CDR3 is TGTGCCAGCAGCCCTCGGCAGGCCAACTACGAGCAGTACTTC. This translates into CASSPRQANYEQYF.

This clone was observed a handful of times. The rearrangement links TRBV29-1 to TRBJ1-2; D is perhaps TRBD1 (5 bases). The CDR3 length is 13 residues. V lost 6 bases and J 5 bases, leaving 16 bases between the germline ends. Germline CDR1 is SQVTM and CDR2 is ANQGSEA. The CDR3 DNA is TGCAGCGTCCACAAGGAGGGGAAGTATGGCTACACCTTC. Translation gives CSVHKEGKYGYTF.

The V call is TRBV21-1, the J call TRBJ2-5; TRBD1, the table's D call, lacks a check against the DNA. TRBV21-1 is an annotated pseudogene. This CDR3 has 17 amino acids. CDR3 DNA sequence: TGTGCCAGCAGCAATCTTAGGACAGGGGGTTTACAAGAGACCCAGTACTTC. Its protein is CASSNLRTGGLQETQYF.

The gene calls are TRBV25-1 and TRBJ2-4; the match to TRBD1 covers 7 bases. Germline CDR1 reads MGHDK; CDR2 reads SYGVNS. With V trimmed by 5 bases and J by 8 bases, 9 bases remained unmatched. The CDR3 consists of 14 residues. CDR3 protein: CASSPLDRVDIQYF. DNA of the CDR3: TGTGCCAGCAGTCCTCTTGACAGGGTGGACATTCAGTACTTC.

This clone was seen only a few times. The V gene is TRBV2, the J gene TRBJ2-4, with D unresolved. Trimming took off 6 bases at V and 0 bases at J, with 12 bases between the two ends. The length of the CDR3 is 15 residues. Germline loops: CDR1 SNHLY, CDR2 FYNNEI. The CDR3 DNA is TGTGCCAGCAGCCCGAACTCAGAAGCCAAAAACATTCAGTACTTC. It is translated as CASSPNSEAKNIQYF.

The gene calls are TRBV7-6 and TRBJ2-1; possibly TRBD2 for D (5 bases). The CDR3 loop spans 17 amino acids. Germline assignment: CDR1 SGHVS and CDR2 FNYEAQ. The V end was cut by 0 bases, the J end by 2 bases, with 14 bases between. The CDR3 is CASSLAAGGTTYNEQFF. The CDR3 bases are TGTGCCAGCAGCTTAGCCGCCGGAGGAACTACCTACAATGAGCAGTTCTTC. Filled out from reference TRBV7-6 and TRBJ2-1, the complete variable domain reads GAGVSQSPRYKVTKRGQDVALRCDPISGHVSLYWYRQALGQGPEFLTYFNYEAQQDKSGLPNDRFSAERPEGSISTLTIQRTEQRDSAMYRCASSLAAGGTTYNEQFFGPGTRLTVL.

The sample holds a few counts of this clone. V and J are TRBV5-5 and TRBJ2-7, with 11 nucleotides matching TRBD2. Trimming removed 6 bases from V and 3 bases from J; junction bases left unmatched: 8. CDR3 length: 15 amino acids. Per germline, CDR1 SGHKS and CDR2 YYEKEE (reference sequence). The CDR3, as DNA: TGTGCCAGCAACCCCAGACTAGCGGGGAGCTACGAGCAGTACTTC. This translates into CASNPRLAGSYEQYF.

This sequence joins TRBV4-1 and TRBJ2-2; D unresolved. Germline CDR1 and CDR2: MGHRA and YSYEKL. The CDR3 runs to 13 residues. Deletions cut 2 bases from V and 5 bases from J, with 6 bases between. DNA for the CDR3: TGCGCCAGCAGCCAACTAGGGACCGGGGAGCTGTTTTTT. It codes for CASSQLGTGELFF.